The TCR beta chain under discussion was sequenced for a study of shared clonotypes between healthy human individuals. Replicate PCRs were loaded with approximately 310 ng DNA from unsorted PBMC, around 28,000 T cell genomes. In the original processing: In the immunoSEQ data, sequences were junction-only and lacked quality scores, so filtering differed. Assay: immunoSEQ multiplex PCR; the TCRdb copy retains only in-frame clones and omits some. The V and J calls and the clone size are those of that table, but D and trimming were determined from the DNA. The sample contains about 490,000 clones, roughly 85% of which appear only once. The CDR3 is 14 residues long. Germline CDR1 and CDR2: GTSNPN and SVGIG (reference sequence). The V and J ends lost 4 bases and 6 bases, in that order; junction bases with no gene match: 10.

V and J are TRBV30 and TRBJ2-7, with 9 bases fitting TRBD2. Sequencing was performed on PBMCs. The receptor was derived from a middle-aged woman in good health. Some clones in this sample may be carry-over from other donors' samples. The CDR3 nucleotides read TGTGCCTGGACTAGCGGGGCCCTTCGTCGCGAGCAGTACTTC. Translating it yields CAWTSGALRREQYF.